These 2 T cell receptor beta chains share one sample of origin, sequenced in a study of OX40 agonist ivuxolimab in advanced cancers. Library preparation was by the immunoSEQ multiplex PCR assay. TCRdb re-hosts the immuneACCESS table, in-frame sequences only. Its copies lack some clones; in the studies checked, an unresolved V gene accounts for under half of them, and the cause for the rest is not known. This sample is represented by 74,000 or so clones; about 93% of them were singletons. The ten largest clonotypes hold 14% of the sample. Sample: CD4+ or CD8+ T cells sorted from blood, taken in a trial of the OX40 agonist ivuxolimab. The receptors come from an adult with an advanced solid tumor such as melanoma, head and neck, liver or kidney cancer.

V gene TRBV18 combines with J gene TRBJ1-1, with unresolved D. This CDR3 comprises 14 residues. Germline CDR1 and CDR2: KGHSH and LQKENI. V lost 2 bases and J 5 bases, leaving 12 bases between the germline ends. The CDR3 sequence: CASSPFPSPTEAFF. As DNA, the CDR3 is TGTGCCAGCTCACCATTCCCATCGCCGACTGAAGCTTTCTTT. Supplemented by reference TRBV18 and TRBJ1-1, the full variable domain reads NAGVMQNPRHLVRRRGQEARLRCSPMKGHSHVYWYRQLPEEGLKFMVYLQKENIIDESGMPKERFSAEFPKEGPSILRIQQVVRGDSAAYFCASSPFPSPTEAFFGQGTRLTVV.

This chain uses TRBV27 with TRBJ2-7; D may be TRBD1 (6 bases). CDR1 is MNHEY and CDR2 is SMNVEV in the germline V gene (reference sequence). This CDR3 spans 13 amino acids. Trimming took 6 bases from V and 0 from J, leaving 9 bases between them. The CDR3 spells CASSPGVSYEQYF. CDR3 coding DNA: TGTGCCAGCAGCCCAGGGGTCTCCTACGAGCAGTACTTC.